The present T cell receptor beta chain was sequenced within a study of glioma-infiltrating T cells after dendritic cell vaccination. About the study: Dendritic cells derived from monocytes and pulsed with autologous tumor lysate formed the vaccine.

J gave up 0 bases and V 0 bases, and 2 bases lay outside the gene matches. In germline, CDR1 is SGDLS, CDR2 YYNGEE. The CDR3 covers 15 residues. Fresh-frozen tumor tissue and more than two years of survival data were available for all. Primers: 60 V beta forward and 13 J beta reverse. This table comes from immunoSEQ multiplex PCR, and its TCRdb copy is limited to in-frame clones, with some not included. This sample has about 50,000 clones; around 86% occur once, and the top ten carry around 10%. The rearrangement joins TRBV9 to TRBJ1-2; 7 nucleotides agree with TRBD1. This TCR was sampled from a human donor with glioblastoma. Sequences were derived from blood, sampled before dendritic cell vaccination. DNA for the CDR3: TGTGCCAGCAGCGTAGGGGGGACAGCTAACTATGGCTACACCTTC. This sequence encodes CASSVGGTANYGYTF.